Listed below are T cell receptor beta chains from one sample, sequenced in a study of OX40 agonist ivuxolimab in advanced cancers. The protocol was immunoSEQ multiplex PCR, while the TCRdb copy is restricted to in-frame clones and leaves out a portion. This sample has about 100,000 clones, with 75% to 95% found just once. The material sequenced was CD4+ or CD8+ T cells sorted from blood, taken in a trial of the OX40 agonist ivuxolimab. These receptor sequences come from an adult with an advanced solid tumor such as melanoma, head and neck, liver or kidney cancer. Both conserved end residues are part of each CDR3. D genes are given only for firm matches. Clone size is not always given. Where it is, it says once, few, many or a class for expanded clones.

CDR3: CASSAGQTSTDTQYF
DNA: TGTGCCAGCAGTGCGGGGCAGACTAGCACAGATACGCAGTATTTT
D: .
size: .
V: TRBV2
J: TRBJ2-3

CDR3: CASSLVGANSREKLFF
DNA: TGTGCCAGCAGTTTAGTGGGCGCGAACTCAAGGGAAAAACTGTTTTTT
D: .
size: .
V: TRBV28
J: TRBJ1-4

CDR3: CATSNSRGLPQETQYF
DNA: TGTGCCACCAGCAACTCCAGGGGGCTACCTCAAGAGACCCAGTACTTC
D: TRBD1
size: once
V: TRBV15
J: TRBJ2-5

CDR3: CASSRDLREGETQYF
DNA: TGCGCCAGCAGCCGCGACTTGCGGGAGGGAGAGACCCAGTACTTC
D: TRBD2
size: .
V: TRBV4-1
J: TRBJ2-5

CDR3: CASSAGTDTQYF
DNA: TGTGCCAGCAGCGCAGGGACAGATACGCAGTATTTT
D: .
size: .
V: TRBV9
J: TRBJ2-3

CDR3: CASSLTGYEQYF
DNA: TGCGCCAGCAGCTTGACTGGGTACGAGCAGTACTTC
D: .
size: .
V: TRBV5-1
J: TRBJ2-7

CDR3: CASSTLPGQGAGEQFF
DNA: TGTGCCAGTAGTACCTTACCGGGACAGGGGGCCGGAGAGCAGTTCTTC
D: TRBD1
size: .
V: TRBV19
J: TRBJ2-1

CDR3: CASSQRGFNEKLFF
DNA: TGTGCCAGCAGTCAAAGGGGGTTTAATGAAAAACTGTTTTTT
D: .
size: once
V: TRBV6-1
J: TRBJ1-4

CDR3: CSASGPYEQYF
DNA: TGCAGTGCTAGCGGCCCCTACGAGCAGTACTTC
D: .
size: .
V: TRBV20-1
J: TRBJ2-7

CDR3: CASSIVTPNTGELFF
DNA: TGTGCCAGTAGTATAGTCACTCCGAACACCGGGGAGCTGTTTTTT
D: .
size: .
V: TRBV19
J: TRBJ2-2

CDR3: CASRGTSGRAGEQFF
DNA: TGTGCCAGCAGGGGGACTAGCGGGAGGGCAGGAGAGCAGTTCTTC
D: TRBD2
size: .
V: TRBV28
J: TRBJ2-1

CDR3: CASSLGGSPPYNEQFF
DNA: TGTGCCAGCAGCTTGGGAGGGAGCCCCCCCTACAATGAGCAGTTCTTC
D: TRBD2
size: .
V: TRBV7-9
J: TRBJ2-1

CDR3: CSAGGGLYNEQFF
DNA: TGCAGCGCTGGCGGGGGTCTTTACAATGAGCAGTTCTTC
D: TRBD2
size: .
V: TRBV29-1
J: TRBJ2-1

CDR3: CASSEAGGSQETQYF
DNA: TGTGCCAGCAGTGAAGCGGGGGGGAGTCAAGAGACCCAGTACTTC
D: TRBD2
size: .
V: TRBV6-1
J: TRBJ2-5

CDR3: CASSPGQINSNQPQHF
DNA: TGTGCCAGCTCACCCGGACAGATAAACAGCAATCAGCCCCAGCATTTT
D: .
size: .
V: TRBV18
J: TRBJ1-5

CDR3: CASSNHRNTEAFF
DNA: TGTGCCAGCAGCAATCACAGGAACACTGAAGCTTTCTTT
D: .
size: .
V: TRBV9
J: TRBJ1-1

CDR3: CATSRGVGGGEQFF
DNA: TGTGCCACCAGCAGAGGGGTAGGGGGAGGTGAGCAGTTCTTC
D: .
size: once
V: TRBV15
J: TRBJ2-1

CDR3: CASSQPGLAGRGDYEQYF
DNA: TGTGCCAGCAGCCAACCGGGACTAGCGGGGCGAGGTGATTACGAGCAGTACTTC
D: TRBD2
size: .
V: TRBV4-2
J: TRBJ2-7

CDR3: CASSFRQEDEKLFF
DNA: TGTGCCAGCAGCTTCAGGCAGGAGGATGAAAAACTGTTTTTT
D: .
size: .
V: TRBV7-9
J: TRBJ1-4

CDR3: CASSLGRSSYEQYF
DNA: TGTGCCAGCAGCTTAGGTCGAAGCTCCTACGAGCAGTACTTC
D: .
size: .
V: TRBV7-2
J: TRBJ2-7

CDR3: CASSPPGLAIQETQYF
DNA: TGTGCCAGCTCACCGCCCGGCCTAGCAATCCAAGAGACCCAGTACTTC
D: .
size: .
V: TRBV18
J: TRBJ2-5

CDR3: CASSLGLAGVSSYEQYF
DNA: TGTGCCAGCAGCTTAGGACTAGCGGGAGTATCCTCCTACGAGCAGTACTTC
D: TRBD2
size: .
V: TRBV7-6
J: TRBJ2-7

CDR3: CASSLDYRIEQYF
DNA: TGTGCCAGCAGCTTAGATTACAGGATAGAGCAGTACTTC
D: .
size: .
V: TRBV7-2
J: TRBJ2-7

CDR3: CASSLRQAGANVLTF
DNA: TGTGCCAGCAGCCTTCGACAGGCTGGGGCCAACGTCCTGACTTTC
D: .
size: .
V: TRBV9
J: TRBJ2-6

CDR3: CASSLDGREGRDEQYF
DNA: TGTGCCAGCAGCTTAGATGGAAGGGAGGGCCGGGACGAGCAGTACTTC
D: TRBD2
size: few
V: TRBV11-3
J: TRBJ2-7

CDR3: CASSRGLAGVNTGELFF
DNA: TGTGCCAGTAGTAGGGGTCTAGCGGGAGTAAACACCGGGGAGCTGTTTTTT
D: TRBD2
size: .
V: TRBV19
J: TRBJ2-2

CDR3: CASSGDQWSSYNEQFF
DNA: TGTGCCAGCAGTGGGGACCAATGGAGCTCCTACAATGAGCAGTTCTTC
D: .
size: .
V: TRBV25-1
J: TRBJ2-1

CDR3: CASRNYRNTEAFF
DNA: TGTGCCAGCAGAAATTATCGGAACACTGAAGCTTTCTTT
D: .
size: .
V: TRBV6-6
J: TRBJ1-1

CDR3: CASRLWGISGGRPKNIQYF
DNA: TGTGCCAGCAGATTATGGGGGATTTCTGGGGGTCGTCCCAAAAACATTCAGTACTTC
D: .
size: .
V: TRBV27
J: TRBJ2-4

CDR3: CASSYASGGGTEAFF
DNA: TGTGCCAGCAGTTACGCCTCGGGGGGGGGCACTGAAGCTTTCTTT
D: .
size: .
V: TRBV6-6
J: TRBJ1-1

CDR3: CASSLTSGRAYNEQFF
DNA: TGTGCCAGCAGCCTTACTAGCGGGAGGGCCTACAATGAGCAGTTCTTC
D: TRBD2
size: .
V: TRBV9
J: TRBJ2-1

CDR3: CASSKNMIRNTIYF
DNA: TGTGCCAGCAGCAAAAATATGATCAGAAACACCATATATTTT
D: .
size: many
V: TRBV5-6
J: TRBJ1-3

CDR3: CASSYRTVNSPLHF
DNA: TGTGCCAGCAGTTACCGGACAGTTAATTCACCCCTCCACTTT
D: .
size: .
V: TRBV6-5
J: TRBJ1-6

CDR3: CASSYLGSNQPQHF
DNA: TGTGCCAGCAGTTACCTGGGGAGCAATCAGCCCCAGCATTTT
D: .
size: .
V: TRBV6-5
J: TRBJ1-5

CDR3: CATSRDTGGAYGYTF
DNA: TGTGCCACCAGCAGAGATACGGGGGGCGCCTATGGCTACACCTTC
D: .
size: .
V: TRBV15
J: TRBJ1-2

CDR3: CASSPPRGQETQYF
DNA: TGTGCCAGCTCACCCCCCAGGGGCCAAGAGACCCAGTACTTC
D: .
size: .
V: TRBV18
J: TRBJ2-5

CDR3: CASSLKSGGAYNEQFF
DNA: TGCGCCAGCAGCTTGAAATCGGGAGGTGCCTACAATGAGCAGTTCTTC
D: TRBD2
size: .
V: TRBV5-1
J: TRBJ2-1

CDR3: CASSYSRAGWQYF
DNA: TGTGCCAGCAGTTACTCGAGGGCAGGGTGGCAGTATTTT
D: .
size: .
V: TRBV6-6
J: TRBJ2-3

CDR3: CASSLRGVSFYEQYF
DNA: TGTGCCAGCAGTTTAAGAGGGGTCTCTTTCTACGAGCAGTACTTC
D: .
size: .
V: TRBV27
J: TRBJ2-7

CDR3: CASSLTASSGNTIYF
DNA: TGTGCCAGCAGCTTGACGGCGAGCTCTGGAAACACCATATATTTT
D: .
size: once
V: TRBV7-3
J: TRBJ1-3

CDR3: CASSGTSGYNEQFF
DNA: TGTGCCAGCAGCGGGACTAGCGGGTACAATGAGCAGTTCTTC
D: TRBD2
size: once
V: TRBV11-3
J: TRBJ2-1

CDR3: CASSLRDRGLSNQPQHF
DNA: TGTGCCAGCAGTTTAAGGGACAGGGGGCTGAGCAATCAGCCCCAGCATTTT
D: TRBD1
size: .
V: TRBV28
J: TRBJ1-5

CDR3: CASSLGTGGSEQYF
DNA: TGCGCCAGCAGCTTGGGGACAGGGGGCAGCGAGCAGTACTTC
D: TRBD1
size: .
V: TRBV5-1
J: TRBJ2-7

CDR3: CASSLWGLGDSGEQFF
DNA: TGTGCCAGCAGTTTATGGGGGCTGGGAGATTCCGGTGAGCAGTTCTTC
D: .
size: .
V: TRBV27
J: TRBJ2-1

CDR3: CASSKAGGAKLGANVLTF
DNA: TGTGCCAGCAGCAAGGCAGGGGGCGCGAAGCTCGGGGCCAACGTCCTGACTTTC
D: TRBD1
size: .
V: TRBV5-6
J: TRBJ2-6

CDR3: CASSLVGRASGELFF
DNA: TGTGCCAGCAGCTTGGTTGGTAGGGCCTCCGGGGAGCTGTTTTTT
D: .
size: .
V: TRBV5-4
J: TRBJ2-2

CDR3: CASSNTGTGETEQYF
DNA: TGTGCCAGCAGTAACACCGGGACAGGGGAAACCGAGCAGTACTTC
D: TRBD1
size: .
V: TRBV28
J: TRBJ2-7

CDR3: CSVDRGSGTEAFF
DNA: TGCAGCGTTGACAGGGGAAGCGGCACTGAAGCTTTCTTT
D: .
size: .
V: TRBV29-1
J: TRBJ1-1

CDR3: CASSPTGAGNTIYF
DNA: TGTGCCAGCAGTCCGACAGGGGCGGGAAACACCATATATTTT
D: TRBD1
size: .
V: TRBV2
J: TRBJ1-3

CDR3: CASSLQGGYNEQFF
DNA: TGTGCCAGCAGTTTACAGGGAGGTTACAATGAGCAGTTCTTC
D: .
size: .
V: TRBV6-6
J: TRBJ2-1

CDR3: CASSLTTSGTYEQYF
DNA: TGTGCCAGCAGCTTAACCACTAGCGGGACCTACGAGCAGTACTTC
D: TRBD2
size: .
V: TRBV7-9
J: TRBJ2-7

CDR3: CASSFGSGAGNSPLHF
DNA: TGTGCCAGCAGCTTCGGGTCCGGGGCTGGGAATTCACCCCTCCACTTT
D: .
size: .
V: TRBV5-8
J: TRBJ1-6

CDR3: CTSSQDPDRHGVPIAYSRQPQHF
DNA: TGCACCAGCAGCCAAGATCCGGACCGACATGGAGTTCCTATCGCCTATAGTCGGCAGCCCCAGCATTTT
D: .
size: .
V: TRBV1
J: TRBJ1-5

CDR3: CASSQGTANTGELFF
DNA: TGTGCCAGCAGCCAAGGGACAGCGAACACCGGGGAGCTGTTTTTT
D: .
size: once
V: TRBV14
J: TRBJ2-2